This T cell receptor beta chain was found in a study of radiotherapy plus CTLA-4 blockade in lung cancer. Study as a whole: The study recorded objective responses in 18% of patients and disease control in 31%.

Participants had chemo-refractory metastatic non-small-cell lung cancer and were treated with focal radiation plus ipilimumab CTLA-4 blockade. About this clone itself: Its antigen is unknown.

The repertoire was sequenced with immunoSEQ multiplex PCR; TCRdb's copy has only in-frame clones and lacks some. Of 49,000 or so clones listed, 65% to 85% are singletons. General study results and limits: Subsequent to radiotherapy plus ipilimumab, tumor-derived TCR clones underwent expansion in blood. Per reports, early blood T cell clone dynamics, plus interferon-beta, forecast response most strongly.

This sequence was found in a human donor with non-small cell lung cancer who had stable disease on radiotherapy plus ipilimumab. Sequencing was performed on peripheral blood, taken from a patient treated with radiotherapy plus ipilimumab.

In nucleotides, the CDR3 is TGTGCCAGCAGCTCACAGGGGAGGTCCTACGAGCAGTACGTC. Its translation: CASSSQGRSYEQYV. The rearrangement links TRBV7-9 to TRBJ2-7; D possibly corresponds to TRBD1 (7 bases). Between the trimmed V and J ends, which lost 4 bases and 1 base, there was a span of 11 bases. Germline assignment: CDR1 SEHNR and CDR2 FQNEAQ (reference sequence). CDR3 length equals 14 residues.